This T cell receptor beta chain was recorded in a study of blood T cell repertoires in COVID-19 (dated by TCRdb to 2018 to 2020). About the investigation overall: The collaborator samples originated in the United States, Italy and Spain and spanned the acute and convalescent phases of COVID-19. The prospective study material was composed of cDNA or gDNA derived from T cells, B-cell-depleted T cells, or PBMCs. Where available, HLA class I and class II types were taken from metadata supplied by the sample provider and were not determined by assay-based typing. The sample metadata nearly always contained a de-identified subject ID, COVID-19 status, age in years and sex. The repertoires were released in a freely available public database intended as a resource for research on the immune response to SARS-CoV-2. The dataset comprised deeply sampled blood TCRbeta repertoires from subjects exposed to, actively infected with, or recovered from COVID-19. The samples were drawn from two sources: the first 160 participants of the ongoing ImmuneRACE study, and 1,200 or so subjects contributed by 6 global collaborators. The paper's findings and limits, for the study overall: Clinical and demographic metadata were provided uncurated, with the amount varying by source and participant.

As regards this clone: This receptor's antigen is unknown. Base qualities are not recorded, but no much larger clone differs from it by a single base.

TCRbeta CDR3 regions were amplified from genomic DNA by means of the immunoSEQ Assay, a bias-controlled multiplex PCR. From the authors' description of their analysis: The number of nucleated cells in each sample was estimated by amplification of reference gene primers within the assay. To quantify the absolute abundance of each unique TCRbeta CDR3 rearrangement, sequence reads were collapsed and filtered. Productive Simpson clonality was computed per sample as the square root of Simpson's diversity index over productive rearrangements. The immuneACCESS repertoire file appears here via TCRdb, limited to in-frame rearrangements. These files lack a portion of the clones; in checked studies, under half of the deficit traces to unresolved V genes, and the cause of the others is not known. V, J and clone size are taken as reported in that table, and D and trimming were inferred from the DNA itself. The sample profile shows roughly 670,000 clones; about nine tenths of them were found once. Roughly 0.26% of the sample comes from the top ten.

The collaborating institutions used their own protocols to collect whole blood in K2EDTA tubes. For TCRbeta analysis, collaborators shipped samples in one of three forms: frozen whole blood, isolated PBMCs, or DNA extracted from either of those sample types. The sample comprised peripheral blood. This sequence originates from a woman between 18 and 30 years old with acute or convalescent COVID-19.

In nucleotide form, the sequence is TGTGCCAGCAGCGACTACAGGGGGCTGTTTGATGGCTACACCTTC. Translated, it reads CASSDYRGLFDGYTF. This chain is built from TRBV3-1 (or the pseudogene TRBV3-2) and TRBJ1-2, with 9 bases matching TRBD1. From V the trimming removes 5 bases and from J it removes 6 bases, while the gene matches leave 10 bases of the junction unaccounted for. The CDR3 sequence holds 15 residues, the cysteine and phenylalanine included. Only the CDR3 region is kept as DNA, spanning 45 bases read in frame from base 1. CDR1 LGHDT and CDR2 YNNKEL were looked up in the germline V gene (reference sequence).